The sequence of this TCR beta chain was determined in a study of molecular identifiers for immune sequencing clone quantification. Study-wide context: The replicate experiment used RNA from roughly 18,000 or 92,000 naive CD8 cells. This RNA was split into five aliquots, and four of them were sequenced.

Naive CD8 libraries came from about 19,000 to 1,100,000 sorted cells with 10%, 30% or 50% RNA. This clonotype was seen repeatedly, ten times or more. One entry per CDR3 protein results from TCRdb running MiXCR on the PCR reads. The top ten clones hold 0.85% of a sample with about 640,000 distinct CDR3 sequences, 20% of them seen once. Sequencing used naive CD8+ T cells from blood, with Jurkat cell RNA spiked in. Subset defined: FACS-sorted CD8+CD4-CCR7+CD45RA+ naive T cells. The source is a human donor in good health. Some libraries in this study had Jurkat cell RNA spiked in.

CDR3 nucleotides: TGTGCCAGCTTGGATTTCCGGAACACAGATACGCAGTATTTT. Amino acid sequence: CASLDFRNTDTQYF. The chain employs TRBV2 and TRBJ2-3, with no clear D. Trimming shortened V by 8 bases and J by 2 bases, and 14 bases separated the two germline ends. The germline gives CDR1 SNHLY, CDR2 FYNNEI. The CDR3 consists of 14 residues.